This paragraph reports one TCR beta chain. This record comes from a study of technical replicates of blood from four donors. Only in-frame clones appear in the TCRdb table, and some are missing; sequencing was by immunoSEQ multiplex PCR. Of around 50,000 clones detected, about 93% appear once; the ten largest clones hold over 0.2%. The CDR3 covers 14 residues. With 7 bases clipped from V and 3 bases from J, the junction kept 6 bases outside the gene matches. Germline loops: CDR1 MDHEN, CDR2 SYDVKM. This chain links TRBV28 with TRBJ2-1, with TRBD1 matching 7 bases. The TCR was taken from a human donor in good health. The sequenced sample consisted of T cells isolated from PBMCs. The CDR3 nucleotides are TGTGCCAGCACCCCGACAGGGAACTACAATGAGCAGTTCTTC. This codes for CASTPTGNYNEQFF. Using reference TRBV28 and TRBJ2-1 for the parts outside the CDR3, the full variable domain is DVKVTQSSRYLVKRTGEKVFLECVQDMDHENMFWYRQDPGLGLRLIYFSYDVKMKEKGDIPEGYSVSREKKERFSLILESASTNQTSMYLCASTPTGNYNEQFFGPGTRLTVL.